These 22 T cell receptor beta chains share one sample of origin, sequenced in a study of blood T cell repertoires in COVID-19. Profiled with immunoSEQ multiplex PCR; TCRdb holds only in-frame clones, not every one. Of approximately 72,000 clones listed, around 85% are singletons. The sample taken for sequencing was peripheral blood. The receptors here all came from a woman older than 75 with active or convalescent COVID-19.

The chain employs TRBV5-1 and TRBJ2-7; 11 nucleotides agree with TRBD1. J was trimmed by 1 base and V by 5 bases; bases with no gene match: 2. CDR3 length equals 14 residues. Germline V CDR1 and CDR2: SGHRS, YFSETQ. DNA for the CDR3: TGCGCCAGCAGGCGGGACAGGGGGTCCTACGAGCAGTACTTC. It is translated as CASRRDRGSYEQYF.

The rearrangement links TRBV7-8 to TRBJ2-5; tentative D call: TRBD1 (5 bases). CDR1 and CDR2 from the germline V gene are SGHVS and FQNEAQ. The V end was cut by 4 bases, the J end by 5 bases, with 11 bases between. This CDR3 has 13 residues. The CDR3 is CASSYAPGETQYF. The CDR3 DNA reads TGTGCCAGCAGCTATGCACCAGGGGAGACCCAGTACTTC.

The V call is TRBV5-1, the J call TRBJ2-3; maybe TRBD2 (5 bases). V lost 0 bases and J lost 10, with 9 bases in between. The CDR3 extends over 12 amino acids. In germline, CDR1 is SGHRS, CDR2 YFSETQ. The CDR3: CASSLERQAQYF. CDR3 sequence (DNA): TGCGCCAGCAGCTTGGAGCGGCAAGCGCAGTATTTT.

This chain links TRBV6-1 with TRBJ1-5; D ambiguous. V was pared by 1 base and J by 3 bases, with 7 bases between. The CDR3 spans 14 residues. The germline V gene has CDR1 MNHNS and CDR2 SASEGT. The CDR3 reads CASSEVFHNQPQHF. CDR3 sequence (DNA): TGTGCCAGCAGTGAAGTTTTTCACAATCAGCCCCAGCATTTT.

This chain joins TRBV6-4 and TRBJ1-5; no reliable D call. Germline V CDR1 and CDR2: MRHNA, SNTAGT. Trimming took 4 bases from V and 2 from J, leaving 6 bases between them. This CDR3 has 13 residues. The CDR3 protein is CASSVTGNQPQHF. The CDR3 DNA follows: TGTGCCAGCAGTGTTACAGGCAATCAGCCCCAGCATTTT.

V is TRBV7-8 and J is TRBJ1-6, with D uncertain. Trimming left V 1 base short and J 9 bases short, with 13 bases between. This CDR3 region has 15 residues. From germline, CDR1 is SGHVS and CDR2 FQNEAQ. CDR3 DNA sequence: TGTGCCAGCAGCTTAGAGCCGAGTGGTGGTTCACCCCTCCACTTT. Translating it yields CASSLEPSGGSPLHF.

This clone has only a few counts. The V call is TRBV7-9, the J call TRBJ2-3; a weak D match, TRBD2 (6 bases). There are 14 residues in the CDR3. V dropped 0 bases and J dropped 4 bases, with 8 bases sitting between them. Germline V gives CDR1 SEHNR, CDR2 FQNEAQ (reference sequence). CDR3 loop: CASSLAEGPDTQYF. As DNA, the CDR3 is TGTGCCAGCAGCTTAGCGGAGGGACCAGATACGCAGTATTTT.

This clone was observed a single time. The gene calls are TRBV6-1 and TRBJ2-7, with D perhaps TRBD1 (6 bases). In germline, CDR1 is MNHNS, CDR2 SASEGT. The V end was cut by 3 bases, the J end by 3 bases, with 9 bases between. The CDR3 spans 13 residues. The CDR3: CASSDNRVYEQYF. The CDR3 DNA sequence: TGTGCCAGCAGTGATAACAGGGTCTACGAGCAGTACTTC.

This rearrangement joins TRBV5-1 to TRBJ1-1, with D unresolved. The germline gives CDR1 SGHRS, CDR2 YFSETQ. The CDR3 has 13 amino acids. Trimming took 5 bases from V and 2 from J, leaving 10 bases between them. The CDR3 here is CASRRGRNTEAFF. Written as DNA, the CDR3 is TGCGCCAGCAGAAGAGGGAGAAACACTGAAGCTTTCTTT.

The V gene is TRBV6-5, the J gene TRBJ2-2; TRBD2 matches at 7 bases. The CDR3 is made up of 15 amino acids. Germline CDR1 and CDR2: MNHEY and SVGAGI. The V segment lost 5 bases and the J segment 1 base; nucleotides outside the gene matches: 4. The DNA of the CDR3 is TGTGCCAGCAGTAACTTAGCGGGGAACACCGGGGAGCTGTTTTTT. This encodes CASSNLAGNTGELFF.

The J gene is TRBJ2-1, the V gene TRBV11-3, with D maybe TRBD1 (5 bases). Trimming stripped 3 bases from V and 0 bases from J, with 12 bases between. Germline-derived CDR1 and CDR2 are SGHNT and YENEEA. CDR3 length equals 16 residues. For the CDR3, the DNA is TGTGCCAGCAGCTTTTCAGGGTCCCCCTCCTACAATGAGCAGTTCTTC. Encoded protein: CASSFSGSPSYNEQFF.

V usage is TRBV6-5 and J usage is TRBJ2-3; a possible D gene is TRBD2 (5 bases). V shed 7 bases and J shed 4 bases, with 12 bases lying between them. The CDR3 loop spans 13 amino acids. Germline lookup yields CDR1 MNHEY and CDR2 SVGAGI. The CDR3 loop reads CASKGGGPDTQYF. In nucleotides, the CDR3 is TGTGCCAGCAAGGGCGGCGGGCCAGATACGCAGTATTTT.

The chain recombines TRBV21-1 with TRBJ2-5; no DNA check was done on the table's D call, TRBD2. TRBV21-1 is a pseudogene. CDR3 length equals 15 residues. The CDR3 protein is CASSNYRGGRETQYF. DNA of the CDR3: TGTGCCAGCAGCAATTACCGGGGGGGCCGGGAGACCCAGTACTTC.

V is TRBV6-2 or TRBV6-3 and J is TRBJ1-2; D is possibly TRBD1 (5 bases). V lost 5 bases and J lost 8, with 18 bases in between. The CDR3 has 14 residues. Germline V gene sequence: CDR1 MNHEY, CDR2 SVGEGT. The DNA of the CDR3 is TGTGCCAGCAGTACGGCCCAAAGCCCAGGGGGCTACACCTTC. Its translation is CASSTAQSPGGYTF.

Here the CDR3 DNA reads TGTGCCAGCAGCGAGGTGGGGGGGCTCAGCTCCTACAATGAGCAGTTCTTC. This translates into CASSEVGGLSSYNEQFF. The V and J genes are TRBV7-6 and TRBJ2-1; a possible D gene is TRBD2 (7 bases). Trimming took off 5 bases at V and 0 bases at J, with 17 bases between the two ends. The CDR3 has 17 residues. CDR1 SGHVS and CDR2 FNYEAQ come from the germline V gene.

V usage is TRBV11-3 and J usage is TRBJ2-7; 8 bases fit TRBD2. With 1 base clipped from V and 6 bases from J, the junction kept 5 bases outside the gene matches. The CDR3 contains 14 residues. The germline CDR1 and CDR2 sequences are SGHNT and YENEEA. CDR3 sequence reads: CASSLVAGGFEQYF. The CDR3 DNA sequence: TGTGCCAGCAGCTTAGTTGCGGGGGGCTTCGAGCAGTACTTC.

The gene calls are TRBV4-3 and TRBJ2-2, with D perhaps TRBD2 (5 bases). This CDR3 comprises 16 residues. V lost 0 bases and J 1 base, leaving 9 bases between the germline ends. CDR1 LGHNA and CDR2 YSLEER come from the germline V gene. The CDR3 sequence is CASSQDLAGNTGELFF. The CDR3 coding sequence is TGCGCCAGCAGCCAAGATCTTGCGGGGAACACCGGGGAGCTGTTTTTT.

The chain carries TRBV10-1 and TRBJ2-3; 9 bases are a match to TRBD2. The CDR3 covers 16 residues. The germline V gene encodes CDR1 WNHNN and CDR2 SYGVQD (reference sequence). Trimming at V came to 3 bases and at J to 2 bases, leaving 6 bases not matched to a gene. The CDR3: CASSDLRLAVTDTQYF. The CDR3 region has the DNA TGCGCCAGCAGTGACTTGCGACTAGCGGTCACAGATACGCAGTATTTT.

V and J are TRBV7-2 and TRBJ1-1; D might be TRBD1 (5 bases). Per germline, CDR1 SGHTA and CDR2 FQGNSA. V dropped 2 bases and J dropped 8 bases, with 18 bases sitting between them. This CDR3 contains 15 residues. The CDR3 loop reads CASSLRLGEVIEAFF. The CDR3 DNA reads TGTGCCAGCAGCTTACGGCTGGGGGAGGTAATAGAAGCTTTCTTT.

This clone appeared a single time. The J gene is TRBJ2-1, the V gene TRBV30; 8 positions match TRBD2. Trimming took 7 bases from V and 5 from J; bases not matched to a gene: 7. The CDR3 is made up of 13 amino acids. Germline-derived CDR1 and CDR2 are GTSNPN and SVGIG (reference sequence). The CDR3: CASTAGAHNEQFF. CDR3 nucleotide sequence: TGTGCCTCAACAGCGGGGGCACACAATGAGCAGTTCTTC.

The chain couples TRBV13 to TRBJ1-2; no reliable D call. The germline V gene encodes CDR1 PRHDT and CDR2 FYEKMQ (reference sequence). This CDR3 comprises 12 residues. Trimming removed 4 bases from V and 6 bases from J, with 9 bases in between. CDR3 sequence reads: CASSSRRDGYTF. CDR3 sequence (DNA): TGTGCCAGCAGCTCCCGGCGGGATGGCTACACCTTC.

The chain recombines TRBV19 with TRBJ1-1; D perhaps matches TRBD1 (5 bases). V shed 6 bases and J shed 4 bases, with 9 bases lying between them. This CDR3 is built from 12 residues. CDR1 LNHDA and CDR2 SQIVND come from the germline V gene (reference sequence). The CDR3 DNA reads TGTGCCAGTAGGGAGGGGAGCACTGAAGCTTTCTTT. The encoded protein is CASREGSTEAFF.